Each of the 12 T cell receptor beta chains below was sequenced from the same sample in a study of blood T cell repertoires in COVID-19. TCRdb's copy holds only in-frame clones and misses some; the assay was immunoSEQ multiplex PCR. There are approximately 190,000 clones in the sample; about 82% occur only once, and approximately 5.4% lies in the top ten. The sequenced sample consisted of peripheral blood. These receptors all come from a woman between 25 and 40 years old with acute or convalescent COVID-19.

V and J are TRBV7-2 and TRBJ2-7; 11 bases fit TRBD2. Germline V lookup: CDR1 SGHTA, CDR2 FQGNSA. This CDR3 comprises 19 residues. The trim removed 5 bases at V and 0 bases at J, leaving 15 bases unmatched. CDR3 protein: CASSGRQATTSGGSYEQYF. The CDR3 region has the DNA TGTGCCAGCAGCGGTCGCCAAGCTACAACTAGCGGGGGCTCCTACGAGCAGTACTTC.

The chain uses TRBV18 and TRBJ1-1; D gene ambiguous. The CDR3 extends over 15 amino acids. The germline V gene has CDR1 KGHSH and CDR2 LQKENI. The germline V and J ends were trimmed by 3 bases and 12 bases, with 23 bases remaining between them. The CDR3 sequence: CASSPPTGINSGTFF. The CDR3 DNA follows: TGTGCCAGCTCACCGCCGACCGGGATCAACTCGGGAACTTTCTTT.

The chain is built from TRBV7-9 and TRBJ2-5; TRBD2 agrees at 8 bases. Germline CDR1 is SEHNR and CDR2 is FQNEAQ (reference sequence). V shed 8 bases, J shed 5 bases, and the junction held 13 bases outside the gene matches. There are 15 residues in the CDR3. The CDR3 spells CASLERERGRETQYF. For the CDR3, the DNA is TGTGCCAGCCTCGAGAGGGAGCGGGGGCGGGAGACCCAGTACTTC. Based on the CDR3 plus reference TRBV7-9 and TRBJ2-5, the full variable domain is DTGVSQNPRHKITKRGQNVTFRCDPISEHNRLYWYRQTLGQGPEFLTYFQNEAQLEKSRLLSDRFSAERPKGSFSTLEIQRTEQGDSAMYLCASLERERGRETQYFGPGTRLLVL.

The rearrangement uses TRBV9 and TRBJ2-7; 8 bases map to TRBD2. The V gene end was trimmed by 0 bases and the J gene end by 3 bases; junction bases not matched to a gene: 11. The CDR3 totals 17 residues. Germline CDR1 and CDR2: SGDLS and YYNGEE. The CDR3 here is CASSVDPGSGILYEQYF. The CDR3 DNA sequence: TGTGCCAGCAGCGTAGACCCGGGTAGCGGGATACTCTACGAGCAGTACTTC.

This rearrangement joins TRBV10-3 to TRBJ1-6; 7 bases map to TRBD1. CDR3 length: 15 amino acids. CDR1 ENHRY and CDR2 SYGVKD come from the germline V gene. Germline trimming cut 6 bases from V and 8 bases from J; bases unmatched to any gene: 10. The CDR3: CAIRGTGADHSPLHF. CDR3 nucleotide sequence: TGTGCCATCAGGGGTACAGGGGCAGACCATTCACCCCTCCACTTT.

The genes are TRBV29-1 and TRBJ1-2; D might be TRBD1 (5 bases). CDR1 is SQVTM, CDR2 ANQGSEA, per germline. CDR3 size: 16 residues. Trimming left V 4 bases short and J 2 bases short, with 20 bases between. CDR3 nucleotides: TGCAGCGTTGTCGAAGCTGCCCCAGGGATGAACTATGGCTACACCTTC. Its translation: CSVVEAAPGMNYGYTF.

V gene TRBV12-3 or TRBV12-4 combines with J gene TRBJ1-3; no firm D call. The CDR3 is made up of 12 amino acids. The V end lost 2 bases, the J end lost 7 bases, and 6 bases lay between the germline ends. DNA for the CDR3: TGTGCCAGCAGTTTACTAAGTAACACCATATATTTT. It translates to CASSLLSNTIYF.

V usage is TRBV6-5 and J usage is TRBJ2-1; 11 nucleotides line up with TRBD2. Trimming took 6 bases from V and 0 from J; bases not matched to a gene: 1. Looked up from germline, CDR1 is MNHEY and CDR2 is SVGAGI. The CDR3 loop spans 15 amino acids. CDR3 loop: CASRLAGVSYNEQFF. In nucleotides, the CDR3 is TGTGCCAGCAGACTAGCGGGAGTCTCCTACAATGAGCAGTTCTTC.

V usage is TRBV5-1 and J usage is TRBJ2-3; 7 nucleotides align to TRBD1. Germline CDR1 is SGHRS and CDR2 is YFSETQ. V shed 6 bases and J 1 base; nucleotides not matched to a gene: 11. This CDR3 has 16 residues. Here the CDR3 DNA reads TGCGCCAGCACCGACAGGGCTTCCCTGGGCACAGATACGCAGTATTTT. Residues: CASTDRASLGTDTQYF.

This chain links TRBV19 with TRBJ1-5; perhaps TRBD1 as D (6 bases). V was cut by 6 bases and J by 1 base, with 16 bases left in between. Germline lookup yields CDR1 LNHDA and CDR2 SQIVND (reference sequence). The CDR3 length is 16 residues. CDR3 protein: CASRGPDSTSNQPQHF. The CDR3 region has the DNA TGTGCCAGTAGGGGTCCGGACAGCACCAGCAATCAGCCCCAGCATTTT.

The chain couples TRBV30 to TRBJ2-7; the match to TRBD1 covers 8 bases. The CDR3 extends over 11 amino acids. Trimming removed 2 bases from V and 6 bases from J; junction bases left unmatched: 0. Germline values: CDR1 GTSNPN, CDR2 SVGIG (reference sequence). The CDR3 loop reads CAWSTGGEQYF. In DNA form, the CDR3 reads TGTGCCTGGAGTACAGGGGGCGAGCAGTACTTC.

V usage is TRBV3-1 (or the pseudogene TRBV3-2) and J usage is TRBJ2-7, with TRBD1 matching over 7 bases. Unmatched junction bases numbered 6, after V lost 4 bases and J lost 9 bases. Germline V lookup: CDR1 LGHDT, CDR2 YNNKEL (reference sequence). The CDR3 is 12 amino acids. In nucleotides, the CDR3 is TGTGCCAGCAGCCCTACAGGGGACGTGCAGTACTTC. Protein sequence: CASSPTGDVQYF.